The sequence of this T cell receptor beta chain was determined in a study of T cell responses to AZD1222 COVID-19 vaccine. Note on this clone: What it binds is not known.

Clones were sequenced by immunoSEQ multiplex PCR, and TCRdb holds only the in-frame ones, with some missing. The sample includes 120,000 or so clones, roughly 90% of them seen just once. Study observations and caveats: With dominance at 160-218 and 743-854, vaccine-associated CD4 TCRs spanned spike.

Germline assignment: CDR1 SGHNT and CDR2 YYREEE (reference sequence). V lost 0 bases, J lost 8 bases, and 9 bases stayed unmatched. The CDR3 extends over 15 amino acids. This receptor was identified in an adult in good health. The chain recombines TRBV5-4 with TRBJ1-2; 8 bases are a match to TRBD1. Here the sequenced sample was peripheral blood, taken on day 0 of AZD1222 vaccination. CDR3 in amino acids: CASSLALRQGNGYTF. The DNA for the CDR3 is TGTGCCAGCAGCTTGGCCTTGAGACAGGGGAACGGCTACACCTTC.